A selection of T cell receptor beta chains follows, all from one sample in a study of shared clonotypes between healthy human individuals. Measured with immunoSEQ multiplex PCR; TCRdb has only the in-frame clones, and not every one. Among about 490,000 clones, about 82% were seen once, and the ten largest hold about an eighth. The specimen sequenced was PBMCs. The receptors here all came from a woman aged 40 to 50 in good health. Some clones in this sample may be carry-over from other donors' samples. Each CDR3 is given with its conserved first and last residue. The order of the fields is CDR3 protein, CDR3 DNA, J gene, clone size, D gene, V gene. The D gene is left open where the match is weak. Some rows mark clone size as missing; the rest say once, few, many or name a class of expanded clone.

cdr3_aa: CASSSTGDTDIQYF
cdr3_nt: TGTGCCAGCAGCTCGACAGGCGACACGGACATTCAGTACTTC
j_call: TRBJ2-4
clone_size: .
d_call: .
v_call: TRBV7-9

cdr3_aa: CASSLTGTGVYEQYF
cdr3_nt: TGTGCCAGCAGTTTGACCGGGACAGGGGTATACGAGCAGTACTTC
j_call: TRBJ2-7
clone_size: .
d_call: TRBD1
v_call: TRBV6-6

cdr3_aa: CASSESGTYGYTF
cdr3_nt: TGCGCCAGCAGTGAGTCTGGGACCTATGGCTACACCTTC
j_call: TRBJ1-2
clone_size: .
d_call: .
v_call: TRBV10-1

cdr3_aa: CAWKAGGVWDGYTF
cdr3_nt: TGTGCCTGGAAGGCAGGGGGGGTGTGGGATGGCTACACCTTC
j_call: TRBJ1-2
clone_size: .
d_call: TRBD1
v_call: TRBV30

cdr3_aa: CASSPPGASGANVLTF
cdr3_nt: TGTGCCAGCTCACCACCAGGAGCCTCTGGGGCCAACGTCCTGACTTTC
j_call: TRBJ2-6
clone_size: .
d_call: .
v_call: TRBV18

cdr3_aa: CASIKSVRQYF
cdr3_nt: TGTGCCAGCATCAAAAGCGTGCGGCAGTACTTC
j_call: TRBJ2-7
clone_size: once
d_call: .
v_call: TRBV27

cdr3_aa: CASSIEYTGELFF
cdr3_nt: TGTGCCAGTAGTATTGAGTACACCGGGGAGCTGTTTTTT
j_call: TRBJ2-2
clone_size: many
d_call: .
v_call: TRBV19

cdr3_aa: CASKEPNTEAFF
cdr3_nt: TGCGCCAGCAAAGAGCCGAACACTGAAGCTTTCTTT
j_call: TRBJ1-1
clone_size: few
d_call: .
v_call: TRBV5-1

cdr3_aa: CASSHGRTHKGTEAFF
cdr3_nt: TGCGCCAGCAGCCATGGGCGGACACATAAGGGCACTGAAGCTTTCTTT
j_call: TRBJ1-1
clone_size: .
d_call: .
v_call: TRBV4-1

cdr3_aa: CASSDLGTAGELLF
cdr3_nt: TGTGCCAGCAGTGATCTCGGGACAGCCGGGGAGCTGCTTTTT
j_call: TRBJ2-2
clone_size: .
d_call: TRBD1
v_call: TRBV2

cdr3_aa: CASSLRTLNTGELFF
cdr3_nt: TGCGCCAGCAGCCTTAGGACATTGAACACCGGGGAGCTGTTTTTT
j_call: TRBJ2-2
clone_size: .
d_call: .
v_call: TRBV4-1

cdr3_aa: CASSVGVGGSETQYF
cdr3_nt: TGTGCCAGCAGCGTAGGGGTAGGGGGCTCAGAGACCCAGTACTTC
j_call: TRBJ2-5
clone_size: .
d_call: TRBD1
v_call: TRBV9

cdr3_aa: CSASGYTQYF
cdr3_nt: TGCAGTGCTAGCGGGTATACGCAGTATTTT
j_call: TRBJ2-3
clone_size: many
d_call: .
v_call: TRBV20-1

cdr3_aa: CASSEGGYTF
cdr3_nt: TGTGCCAGCAGTGAGGGCGGCTACACCTTC
j_call: TRBJ1-2
clone_size: .
d_call: .
v_call: TRBV28

cdr3_aa: CAWEGEAKNIQYF
cdr3_nt: TGTGCCTGGGAGGGAGAAGCCAAAAACATTCAGTACTTC
j_call: TRBJ2-4
clone_size: .
d_call: .
v_call: TRBV30

cdr3_aa: CSVGVMGNEQFF
cdr3_nt: TGCAGCGTTGGGGTGATGGGCAATGAGCAGTTCTTC
j_call: TRBJ2-1
clone_size: .
d_call: .
v_call: TRBV29-1

cdr3_aa: CASSLALGQGTGELFF
cdr3_nt: TGCGCCAGCAGCTTGGCGCTGGGACAGGGCACCGGGGAGCTGTTTTTT
j_call: TRBJ2-2
clone_size: .
d_call: TRBD1
v_call: TRBV5-1

cdr3_aa: CASSPLAAHNEQFF
cdr3_nt: TGTGCCAGCAGCCCACTAGCGGCCCACAATGAGCAGTTCTTC
j_call: TRBJ2-1
clone_size: .
d_call: TRBD2
v_call: TRBV27

cdr3_aa: CASSPSAITGTEAFF
cdr3_nt: TGTGCCAGCTCACCAAGCGCAATAACTGGCACTGAAGCTTTCTTT
j_call: TRBJ1-1
clone_size: .
d_call: .
v_call: TRBV18

cdr3_aa: CATRSGRLSYEQYF
cdr3_nt: TGTGCCACGCGTAGCGGGAGGCTCTCCTACGAGCAGTACTTC
j_call: TRBJ2-7
clone_size: once
d_call: TRBD2
v_call: TRBV2

cdr3_aa: CASSLGGSTVGTEAFF
cdr3_nt: TGTGCCAGCAGCTTAGGAGGGAGTACGGTGGGCACTGAAGCTTTCTTT
j_call: TRBJ1-1
clone_size: .
d_call: .
v_call: TRBV11-2

cdr3_aa: CASSFRPGLIYEQYF
cdr3_nt: TGTGCCAGCAGTTTCCGACCGGGTCTGATTTACGAGCAGTACTTC
j_call: TRBJ2-7
clone_size: few
d_call: .
v_call: TRBV6-1